This T cell receptor (beta chain) was identified in a study of cytomegalovirus exposure and HLA in healthy donors. 60 Vbeta and 13 Jbeta primers were used in PCR. The repertoire was sequenced with immunoSEQ multiplex PCR; TCRdb's copy has only in-frame clones and lacks some. The data contain some 140,000 clones, 60% to 85% of them singletons. The CDR3 is 15 residues long. Germline V CDR1 and CDR2: SGHRS, YFSETQ. V was clipped by 6 bases and J by 4 bases; unmatched bases: 8. The sequencing sample was made of PBMCs. The chain couples TRBV5-1 to TRBJ2-1, with 9 bases fitting TRBD2. The receptor's source is a man aged 18-30 years in good health and CMV-seronegative. The CDR3 reads CASTPSGGRYNEQFF. The CDR3 DNA follows: TGCGCCAGCACCCCCAGCGGGGGGCGATACAATGAGCAGTTCTTC. The full variable domain, in which reference TRBV5-1 and TRBJ2-1 provide the parts outside the CDR3, is KAGVTQTPRYLIKTRGQQVTLSCSPISGHRSVSWYQQTPGQGLQFLFEYFSETQRNKGNFPGRFSGRQFSNSRSEMNVSTLELGDSALYLCASTPSGGRYNEQFFGPGTRLTVL.